Presented here are 29 T cell receptor beta chains from one specimen sequenced in a study of PD-1 blockade in classical Hodgkin lymphoma. Libraries were prepared by immunoSEQ multiplex PCR; TCRdb keeps only in-frame clonotypes and omits some of them. The data contain some 21,000 clones, roughly 71% of them singletons. Time point in this sample: cycle 4 day 1 (C4D1), after 5 to 7 weeks of nivolumab. Brentuximab vedotin exposure varied among the patients, all of whom had relapsed after autologous stem cell transplantation. The specimen was peripheral blood mononuclear cells (PBMCs), collected before the fourth cycle of nivolumab. The receptor source for this set is a human donor with classical Hodgkin lymphoma.

The chain links TRBV10-3 to TRBJ2-2, with D possibly matching TRBD2 (5 bases). V lost 9 bases to trimming and J lost 4 bases, with 12 bases between them. The germline V gene has CDR1 ENHRY and CDR2 SYGVKD. There are 13 residues in the CDR3. The CDR3 bases are TGTGCCATATCCGTCGAGGGCACCGGGGAGCTGTTTTTT. Translation gives CAISVEGTGELFF.

The chain employs TRBV5-8 and TRBJ2-1, with unresolved D. Germline V gene data show CDR1 as SGHTS and CDR2 as YDEGEE. The germline V and J ends were trimmed by 2 bases and 1 base, with 7 bases remaining between them. The CDR3 spans 14 residues. Here the CDR3 DNA reads TGTGCCAGCAGCTTAGAATCATCCTACAATGAGCAGTTCTTC. This translates into CASSLESSYNEQFF.

The V gene is TRBV7-9, the J gene TRBJ2-7; TRBD2 agrees at 8 bases. The CDR3 consists of 17 residues. Germline CDR1 and CDR2: SEHNR and FQNEAQ (reference sequence). The V segment lost 1 base and the J segment 5 bases; nucleotides outside the gene matches: 13. The chain's CDR3 is CASSLVAFSGERDEQYF. CDR3 bases: TGTGCCAGCAGCTTAGTCGCCTTTAGCGGGGAGAGGGACGAGCAGTACTTC.

The gene calls are TRBV6-5 and TRBJ1-2, with 7 bases matching TRBD1. The J segment lost 5 bases and the V segment lost 8 bases, leaving 8 bases of the junction unmatched. Per the germline V gene, CDR1 is MNHEY and CDR2 is SVGAGI. This CDR3 has 13 amino acids. The CDR3 sequence is CASSRDRSYGYTF. The CDR3 DNA sequence: TGTGCCAGCTCTCGGGACAGAAGTTATGGCTACACCTTC.

This rearrangement joins TRBV7-8 to TRBJ2-1; no firm D call. Germline CDR1 and CDR2: SGHVS and FQNEAQ. V was trimmed by 1 base and J by 0 bases, leaving 19 bases between them. This CDR3 spans 19 amino acids. The CDR3 DNA is TGTGCCAGCAGCTTAGTCGGTCGGCGCGTCCTAAGCTCCTACAATGAGCAGTTCTTC. As protein: CASSLVGRRVLSSYNEQFF.

This clone was observed a few times. The chain combines TRBV7-3 with TRBJ2-3; D possibly uses TRBD1 or TRBD2 (6 bases each). Trimming stripped 2 bases from V and 3 bases from J, with 12 bases between. This CDR3 contains 15 residues. Germline values: CDR1 SGHTA, CDR2 FQGTGA. The DNA for the CDR3 is TGTGCCAGCAGCTTAGGGGGGCTCCTTACAGATACGCAGTATTTT. This encodes CASSLGGLLTDTQYF.

J is TRBJ2-1 and V is TRBV5-1; 8 bases agree with TRBD2. CDR1 is SGHRS and CDR2 is YFSETQ in the germline V gene. The length of the CDR3 is 16 residues. V was clipped by 0 bases and J by 6 bases; unmatched bases: 8. DNA for the CDR3: TGCGCCAGCAGCTTGGGGGTAGCGGGATGGTCCAATGAGCAGTTCTTC. This sequence encodes CASSLGVAGWSNEQFF.

This rearrangement joins TRBV11-2 to TRBJ1-1; weak D call: TRBD1 (5 bases). CDR1 is SGHAT and CDR2 is FQNNGV in the germline V gene. The CDR3 extends over 16 amino acids. V was trimmed by 0 bases and J by 1 base, leaving 12 bases between them. The CDR3 here is CASSLDGGAKNTEAFF. In DNA form, the CDR3 reads TGTGCCAGCAGCTTAGATGGAGGGGCTAAGAACACTGAAGCTTTCTTT.

The rearrangement joins TRBV7-3 to TRBJ1-1, with 7 bases lining up with TRBD1. Trimming at V came to 5 bases and at J to 4 bases, leaving 10 bases not matched to a gene. Germline V gene lookup returns CDR1 SGHTA and CDR2 FQGTGA. The CDR3 loop spans 15 amino acids. The CDR3 DNA is TGTGCCAGCAGCCCAAACGGGGACAGAGGCACTGAAGCTTTCTTT. Translated: CASSPNGDRGTEAFF.

The chain combines TRBV7-9 with TRBJ2-5; 7 bases match TRBD1. From germline, CDR1 is SEHNR and CDR2 FQNEAQ (reference sequence). V shed 5 bases, J shed 4 bases, and the junction held 7 bases outside the gene matches. The CDR3 covers 14 residues. CDR3 amino acids: CASSPITGVETQYF. The CDR3 bases are TGTGCCAGCAGCCCAATCACAGGGGTAGAGACCCAGTACTTC.

The chain uses TRBV4-1 and TRBJ1-2; D remains unclear. Germline V gene data show CDR1 as MGHRA and CDR2 as YSYEKL. This CDR3 contains 14 residues. The V and J ends lost 7 bases and 0 bases respectively, with 12 bases between them. Written as DNA, the CDR3 is TGCGCCAGCAATCCAAGCCAGACTAACTATGGCTACACCTTC. It codes for CASNPSQTNYGYTF.

The gene calls are TRBV18 and TRBJ2-1; 9 bases agree with TRBD1. The germline V gene encodes CDR1 KGHSH and CDR2 LQKENI. This CDR3 spans 13 amino acids. The J segment lost 9 bases and the V segment lost 6 bases, leaving 6 bases of the junction unmatched. The CDR3 region is CASSIQGAGEQFF. In nucleotides, the CDR3 is TGTGCCAGCTCCATACAGGGGGCAGGTGAGCAGTTCTTC.

This clone was seen a few times. This CDR3 is CASIQTSNPAKNIQYF. In DNA form, the CDR3 reads TGCGCCAGTATCCAGACTTCTAACCCGGCCAAAAACATTCAGTACTTC. The gene calls are TRBV10-1 and TRBJ2-4, with D unclear. There are 16 residues in the CDR3. Germline-derived CDR1 and CDR2 are WNHNN and SYGVQD (reference sequence). The V end lost 9 bases, the J end lost 1 base, and 19 bases lay between the germline ends.

V gene TRBV7-8 combines with J gene TRBJ2-2, with 7 bases matching TRBD2. The junction had 10 bases not matched to a gene; V was cut back by 5 bases and J by 4 bases. Germline loops: CDR1 SGHVS, CDR2 FQNEAQ. CDR3 length: 16 residues. DNA for the CDR3: TGTGCCAGCAGCGTCACCCCCGGGACTACCACCGGGGAGCTGTTTTTT. It translates to CASSVTPGTTTGELFF.

V usage is TRBV11-3 and J usage is TRBJ2-3; TRBD2 aligns across 7 bases. Losses at the gene ends were 1 base for V and 1 base for J; bases not matched to a gene: 2. CDR1 and CDR2 from the germline V gene are SGHNT and YENEEA. The CDR3 contains 15 residues. The CDR3 DNA reads TGTGCCAGCAGCTTAGGCAGCGGGGGCACAGATACGCAGTATTTT. It is translated as CASSLGSGGTDTQYF.

The chain combines TRBV5-4 with TRBJ1-2, with D unclear. Between the trimmed V and J ends, which lost 0 bases and 7 bases, there was a span of 10 bases. The germline gives CDR1 SGHNT, CDR2 YYREEE (reference sequence). This CDR3 is built from 13 residues. CDR3 sequence reads: CASSLAGGSGYTF. The CDR3 nucleotides read TGTGCCAGCAGCTTGGCCGGAGGGTCTGGCTACACCTTC.

J is TRBJ1-1 and V is TRBV13; possibly TRBD1 for D (6 bases). The V gene's germline CDR1 is PRHDT and CDR2 FYEKMQ (reference sequence). V was cut by 0 bases and J by 1 base, with 6 bases left in between. The CDR3 consists of 14 residues. In DNA form, the CDR3 reads TGTGCCAGCAGCTTAGGGGACAGGAACACTGAAGCTTTCTTT. Its protein product is CASSLGDRNTEAFF.

This clone was counted between two and nine times. The V call is TRBV5-4, the J call TRBJ2-7; D ambiguous. The CDR3 has 13 residues. Per the germline V gene, CDR1 is SGHNT and CDR2 is YYREEE (reference sequence). Trimming shortened V by 4 bases and J by 5 bases, and 13 bases separated the two germline ends. The chain's CDR3 is CASSITAAHEQYF. As DNA, the CDR3 is TGTGCCAGCAGCATAACCGCAGCCCACGAGCAGTACTTC.

This chain joins TRBV4-2 and TRBJ1-2, with 8 bases lining up with TRBD1. The V and J ends lost 4 bases and 11 bases, in that order; junction bases with no gene match: 9. The CDR3 has 13 amino acids. Germline values: CDR1 LGHNA, CDR2 YNFKEQ. The CDR3 coding sequence is TGTGCCAGCAGCCCAGGACAGGGAGGGCGGTACACCTTC. Amino acid sequence: CASSPGQGGRYTF.

The V gene is TRBV27, the J gene TRBJ1-4; no clear D gene. V lost 6 bases to trimming and J lost 8 bases, with 10 bases between them. Germline V gene sequence: CDR1 MNHEY, CDR2 SMNVEV (reference sequence). There are 12 residues in the CDR3. The CDR3 nucleotides read TGTGCCAGCAGCCCTGGACTGGAAAAACTGTTTTTT. It translates to CASSPGLEKLFF.

The chain carries TRBV7-9 and TRBJ2-7; D is unclear. Germline CDR1 is SEHNR and CDR2 is FQNEAQ (reference sequence). The CDR3 is 14 residues long. The ends were cut back, 1 base at V and 0 bases at J, with 7 bases in the middle. CDR3 protein: CASSLGQLSYEQYF. The CDR3 nucleotides read TGTGCCAGCAGCTTAGGCCAGCTCTCCTACGAGCAGTACTTC. The whole variable domain, remainder taken from reference TRBV7-9 and TRBJ2-7, is DTGVSQNPRHKITKRGQNVTFRCDPISEHNRLYWYRQTLGQGPEFLTYFQNEAQLEKSRLLSDRFSAERPKGSFSTLEIQRTEQGDSAMYLCASSLGQLSYEQYFGPGTRLTVT.

The chain joins TRBV10-3 to TRBJ2-7, with 9 nucleotides matching TRBD1. The CDR3 is 12 residues long. With 10 bases clipped from V and 5 bases from J, the junction kept 6 bases outside the gene matches. Germline V gives CDR1 ENHRY, CDR2 SYGVKD. This CDR3 is CATGGTGNEQYF. The CDR3 coding sequence is TGTGCCACCGGCGGGACAGGGAACGAGCAGTACTTC.

This rearrangement joins TRBV7-3 to TRBJ2-5; 10 bases match TRBD2. V lost 5 bases, J lost 4 bases, and 16 bases stayed unmatched. The CDR3 sequence is 18 residues long. The germline V gene encodes CDR1 SGHTA and CDR2 FQGTGA. CDR3 loop: CASSAQDLAGAKGETQYF. The DNA for the CDR3 is TGTGCCAGCAGCGCCCAGGATCTAGCGGGGGCAAAGGGAGAGACCCAGTACTTC.

The chain has TRBV20-1 and TRBJ2-1; D not resolved. V dropped 6 bases and J dropped 8 bases, with 11 bases sitting between them. Germline V gives CDR1 DFQATT, CDR2 SNEGSKA (reference sequence). The CDR3 is 11 residues long. The CDR3 DNA reads as TGCAGTGCACGTTACGGGCATGAGCAGTTCTTC. It codes for CSARYGHEQFF.

The chain combines TRBV7-2 with TRBJ1-4, with 7 bases matching TRBD1. Unmatched junction bases numbered 7, after V lost 5 bases and J lost 4 bases. Germline-derived CDR1 and CDR2 are SGHTA and FQGNSA. The CDR3 runs to 15 residues. The chain's CDR3 is CASSPTGTVNEKLFF. As DNA, the CDR3 is TGTGCCAGCAGCCCAACCGGGACAGTTAATGAAAAACTGTTTTTT.

The chain carries TRBV27 and TRBJ2-2; the D is unclear. Germline CDR1 and CDR2: MNHEY and SMNVEV (reference sequence). CDR3 length: 14 residues. V was clipped by 2 bases and J by 1 base, with 5 bases between them. CDR3 protein: CASSLGLNTGELFF. The CDR3 DNA reads as TGTGCCAGCAGTTTAGGCCTGAACACCGGGGAGCTGTTTTTT.

This chain uses TRBV7-9 with TRBJ2-7; D gene ambiguous. Germline V gene data show CDR1 as SEHNR and CDR2 as FQNEAQ (reference sequence). The V end was cut by 1 base, the J end by 6 bases, with 10 bases between. There are 13 residues in the CDR3. This CDR3 is CASSLDLGREQYF. The CDR3 DNA sequence: TGTGCCAGCAGCTTAGACCTGGGCCGCGAGCAGTACTTC.

The chain is built from TRBV6-5 and TRBJ1-1, with D perhaps matching TRBD1 (5 bases). The germline V gene has CDR1 MNHEY and CDR2 SVGAGI. The V end lost 3 bases, the J end lost 6 bases, and 20 bases lay between the germline ends. The CDR3 is made up of 16 amino acids. CDR3 sequence: CASSYRSTGGGSEAFF. The CDR3, as DNA: TGTGCCAGCAGTTATCGCAGTACGGGGGGGGGTTCTGAAGCTTTCTTT.

The V call is TRBV6-1, the J call TRBJ1-5; D is unclear. Per the germline V gene, CDR1 is MNHNS and CDR2 is SASEGT. V gave up 1 base and J gave up 6 bases, with 19 bases separating them. The CDR3 runs to 17 residues. CDR3 nucleotides: TGTGCCAGCAGTGAAGGGGTGTGGACCGTCCTAAGTCAGCCCCAGCATTTT. Protein: CASSEGVWTVLSQPQHF.